This TCR beta chain was sequenced during a study of T cell clusters in autoimmune cytopenias. Points from the study as a whole: TRB repertoire shifts in secondary cytopenia and chronic lymphocytic leukemia mostly reflected lymphoma, not autoimmunity.

Points on this clonotype: Its antigen is unknown.

TRB was amplified by touch-down multiplex PCR, primer pools A and B combined. TCRdb reprocessed the multiplex PCR reads and stores each CDR3 protein as one record, lacking DNA. This repertoire includes several thousand distinct CDR3 sequences. TRB amplification used roughly 250 ng of peripheral blood genomic DNA. The CDR3 is 13 amino acids. Germline values: CDR1 SQVTM, CDR2 ANQGSEA. Another study also made use of these data, one on T cell repertoires in aging, cancer and after chemotherapy. That report notes: Around 10 million TCR reads were in the whole dataset.

The sequencing input was peripheral blood. The rearrangement links TRBV29-1 to TRBJ1-5; TCRdb's assignment of TRBD1 cannot be checked, as there is no DNA. This clonotype originated in a human donor in good health. The CDR3: CSVRDRENQPQHF.